This T cell receptor (beta chain) derives from a study of technical replicates of blood from four donors. Unmatched junction bases numbered 4, after V lost 8 bases and J lost 0 bases. The CDR3 extends over 14 amino acids. The V gene's germline CDR1 is LNHDA and CDR2 SQIVND (reference sequence). Clones were sequenced by immunoSEQ multiplex PCR, and TCRdb holds only the in-frame ones, with some missing. This sample yields approximately 79,000 clones, of which approximately 96% are seen a single time; almost 0.3% belongs to the top ten. Sequenced: T cells isolated from PBMCs. The receptor's source is a human donor in good health. The rearrangement joins TRBV19 to TRBJ1-5, with 7 bases aligning to TRBD1. CDR3 DNA: TGTGCCAGTTGGGACAGATATAGCAATCAGCCCCAGCATTTT. Translated, it gives CASWDRYSNQPQHF.